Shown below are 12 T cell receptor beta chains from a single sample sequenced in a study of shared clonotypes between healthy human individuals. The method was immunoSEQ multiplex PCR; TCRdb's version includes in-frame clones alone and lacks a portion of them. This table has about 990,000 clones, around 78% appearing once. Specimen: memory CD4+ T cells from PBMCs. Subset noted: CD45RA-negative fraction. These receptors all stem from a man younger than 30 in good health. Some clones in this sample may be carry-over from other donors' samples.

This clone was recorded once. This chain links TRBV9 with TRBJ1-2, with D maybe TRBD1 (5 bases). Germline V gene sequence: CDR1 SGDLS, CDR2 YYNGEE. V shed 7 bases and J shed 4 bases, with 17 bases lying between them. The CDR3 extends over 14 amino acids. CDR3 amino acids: CASGKDRGVYGYTF. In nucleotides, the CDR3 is TGTGCCAGCGGGAAAGACCGGGGGGTCTATGGCTACACCTTC. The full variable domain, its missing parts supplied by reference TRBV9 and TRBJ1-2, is DSGVTQTPKHLITATGQRVTLRCSPRSGDLSVYWYQQSLDQGLQFLIQYYNGEERAKGNILERFSAQQFPDLHSELNLSSLELGDSALYFCASGKDRGVYGYTFGSGTRLTVV.

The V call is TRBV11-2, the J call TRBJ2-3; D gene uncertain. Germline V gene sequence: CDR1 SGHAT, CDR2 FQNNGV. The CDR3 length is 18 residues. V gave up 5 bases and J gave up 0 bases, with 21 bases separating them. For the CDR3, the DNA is TGTGCCAGCAGCCTGGGGATTCTTCTCGGTCCTAGCACAGATACGCAGTATTTT. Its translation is CASSLGILLGPSTDTQYF.

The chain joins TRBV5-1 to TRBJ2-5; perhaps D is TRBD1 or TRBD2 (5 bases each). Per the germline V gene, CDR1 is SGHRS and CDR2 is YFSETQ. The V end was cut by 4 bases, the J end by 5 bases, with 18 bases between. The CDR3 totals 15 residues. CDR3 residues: CASSVLQGSGETQYF. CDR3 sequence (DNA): TGCGCCAGCAGCGTACTTCAGGGTTCGGGGGAGACCCAGTACTTC.

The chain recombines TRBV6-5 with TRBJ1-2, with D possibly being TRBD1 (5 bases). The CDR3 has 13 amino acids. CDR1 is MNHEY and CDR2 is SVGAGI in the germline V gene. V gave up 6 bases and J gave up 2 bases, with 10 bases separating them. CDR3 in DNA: TGTGCCAGCAGACCAGACAGCAACTATGGCTACACCTTC. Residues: CASRPDSNYGYTF.

As DNA, the CDR3 is TGCAGCGCAGGACAGGGGCATCAGCCCCAGCATTTT. Translation gives CSAGQGHQPQHF. The V call is TRBV29-1, the J call TRBJ1-5; TRBD1 matches at 9 bases. The CDR3 consists of 12 residues. The V gene's germline CDR1 is SQVTM and CDR2 ANQGSEA. V was clipped by 7 bases and J by 5 bases; unmatched bases: 3.

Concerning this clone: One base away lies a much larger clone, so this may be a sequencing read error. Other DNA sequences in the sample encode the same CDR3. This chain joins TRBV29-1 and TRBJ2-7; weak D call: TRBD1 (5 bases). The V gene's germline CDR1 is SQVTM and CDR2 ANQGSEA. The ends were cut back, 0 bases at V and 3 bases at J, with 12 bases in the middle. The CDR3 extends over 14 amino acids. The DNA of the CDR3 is TGCAGCGTTGAAGACTTAAGGGGCCACTACGAGCAGTACTTC. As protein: CSVEDLRGHYEQYF.

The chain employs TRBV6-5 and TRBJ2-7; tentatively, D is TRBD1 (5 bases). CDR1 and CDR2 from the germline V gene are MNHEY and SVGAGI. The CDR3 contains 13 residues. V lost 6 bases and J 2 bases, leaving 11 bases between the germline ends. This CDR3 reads CASSRRQTYEQYF. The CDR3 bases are TGTGCCAGCAGCCGAAGACAGACCTACGAGCAGTACTTC.

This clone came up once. As DNA, the CDR3 is TGTGCCACCAGCCGGGACAGAACTTTAGAAAAACTGTTTTTT. Translating gives CATSRDRTLEKLFF. The rearrangement joins TRBV15 to TRBJ1-4; 7 nucleotides agree with TRBD1. Germline V gene lookup returns CDR1 LNHNV and CDR2 YYDKDF (reference sequence). This CDR3 spans 14 amino acids. V lost 5 bases, J lost 8 bases, and 8 bases stayed unmatched.

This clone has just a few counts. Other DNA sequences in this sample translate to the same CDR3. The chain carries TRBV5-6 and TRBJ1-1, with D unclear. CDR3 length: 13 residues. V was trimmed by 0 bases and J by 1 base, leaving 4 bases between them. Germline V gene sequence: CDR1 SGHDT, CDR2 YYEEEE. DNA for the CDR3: TGTGCCAGCAGCTTGGCCCGGAACACTGAAGCTTTCTTT. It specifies CASSLARNTEAFF.

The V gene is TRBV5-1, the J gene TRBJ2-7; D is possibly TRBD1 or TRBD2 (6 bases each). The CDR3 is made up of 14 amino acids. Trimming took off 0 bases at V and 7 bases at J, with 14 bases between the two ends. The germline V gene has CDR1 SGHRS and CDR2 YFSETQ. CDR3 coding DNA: TGCGCCAGCAGCTTGGGCGTGGGGGCGGGAGAGCAGTACTTC. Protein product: CASSLGVGAGEQYF.

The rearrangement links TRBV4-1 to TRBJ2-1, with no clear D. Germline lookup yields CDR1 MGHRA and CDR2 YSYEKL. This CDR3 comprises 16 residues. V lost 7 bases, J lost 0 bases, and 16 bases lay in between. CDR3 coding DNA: TGCGCCAGCACCCCCCCTGGCAGAAGCTCCTACAATGAGCAGTTCTTC. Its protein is CASTPPGRSSYNEQFF.

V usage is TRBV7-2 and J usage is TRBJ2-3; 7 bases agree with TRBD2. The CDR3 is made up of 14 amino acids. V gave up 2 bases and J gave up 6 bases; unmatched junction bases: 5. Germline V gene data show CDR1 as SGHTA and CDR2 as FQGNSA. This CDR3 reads CASSLLGREDTQYF. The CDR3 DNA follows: TGTGCCAGCAGCTTACTGGGGAGGGAGGATACGCAGTATTTT.